These 18 T cell receptor beta chains were all obtained from the same sample, sequenced in a study of blood T cell repertoires in COVID-19. Sequenced by immunoSEQ multiplex PCR; TCRdb stores in-frame clones only, minus some. The repertoire consists of roughly 230,000 clones, with roughly 85% occurring once and the leading ten covering 5% to 8%. Material for sequencing was PBMCs or T cells enriched from blood (not recorded which). The receptors were gathered from a woman between 50 and 59 years old who had been exposed to COVID-19.

V is TRBV6-2 or TRBV6-3 and J is TRBJ2-2, with D tentatively TRBD2 (6 bases). From germline, CDR1 is MNHEY and CDR2 SVGEGT. The CDR3 contains 15 residues. V was shortened by 4 bases and J by 6 bases, with 15 bases between the two germline ends. The CDR3 reads CASSFYPRLAGELFF. CDR3 sequence (DNA): TGTGCCAGCAGTTTCTACCCCCGACTAGCCGGGGAGCTGTTTTTT.

The CDR3 DNA is TGTGCCAGCAGCCCACAGGGGAGCGGCCATTCACCCCTCCACTTT. Its protein product is CASSPQGSGHSPLHF. V and J are TRBV5-6 and TRBJ1-6; 7 bases are shared with TRBD1. V lost 4 bases to trimming and J lost 8 bases; unmatched junction nucleotides: 9. The CDR3 extends over 15 amino acids. Germline CDR1 is SGHDT and CDR2 is YYEEEE.

To note about this clone: Other nucleotide sequences in the sample specify the same CDR3. The V gene is TRBV15, the J gene TRBJ2-7; 10 positions match TRBD1. The V segment lost 8 bases and the J segment 3 bases; nucleotides outside the gene matches: 4. The CDR3 is 13 residues long. Germline CDR1 is LNHNV and CDR2 is YYDKDF (reference sequence). CDR3 DNA sequence: TGTGCCACCTCCCGGGACAGGGGCTACGAGCAGTACTTC. Protein sequence: CATSRDRGYEQYF.

The chain joins TRBV6-5 to TRBJ2-5; D is perhaps TRBD2 (5 bases). The CDR3 has 13 residues. V lost 6 bases and J lost 5, with 13 bases in between. Germline CDR1 is MNHEY and CDR2 is SVGAGI. Here the CDR3 DNA reads TGTGCCAGCAGCCCCCCTCGCGGGGAGACCCAGTACTTC. It yields the protein CASSPPRGETQYF.

The rearrangement joins TRBV5-6 to TRBJ2-5, with 15 bases identical to TRBD2. The germline V gene encodes CDR1 SGHDT and CDR2 YYEEEE. This CDR3 comprises 18 residues. V trimming: 4 bases; J trimming: 0 bases; junction bases outside the gene matches: 7. The CDR3 is CASSPAGTSGGHQETQYF. In nucleotides, the CDR3 is TGTGCCAGCAGCCCGGCCGGGACTAGCGGGGGGCACCAAGAGACCCAGTACTTC.

J is TRBJ2-4 and V is TRBV12-5, with D hard to call. V gave up 3 bases and J gave up 1 base, with 7 bases separating them. Germline V gene data show CDR1 as LGHNT and CDR2 as FRNRAP. This CDR3 contains 14 residues. Here the CDR3 DNA reads TGTGCTAGTGGTTTCGGTGTTGCCAAAAACATTCAGTACTTC. Protein: CASGFGVAKNIQYF.

The chain uses TRBV4-2 and TRBJ1-2; maybe TRBD1 (6 bases). Germline V gene lookup returns CDR1 LGHNA and CDR2 YNFKEQ. V gave up 0 bases and J gave up 4 bases, with 15 bases separating them. The CDR3 runs to 16 residues. In nucleotides, the CDR3 is TGTGCCAGCAGCCAAGAACCAGGGGATTCATCCTATGGCTACACCTTC. The encoded protein is CASSQEPGDSSYGYTF.

This clone was observed many times. The chain is built from TRBV3-1 (or the pseudogene TRBV3-2) and TRBJ1-2; TRBD1 is a possible D gene (6 bases). From germline, CDR1 is LGHDT and CDR2 YNNKEL (reference sequence). The CDR3 contains 15 residues. Trimming shortened V by 0 bases and J by 3 bases, and 11 bases separated the two germline ends. CDR3 bases: TGTGCCAGCAGCCAAGAGTCAGGGGCATACTATGGCTACACCTTC. Amino acid sequence: CASSQESGAYYGYTF.

The CDR3 loop reads CASSVTGLSNTEAFF. CDR3 sequence (DNA): TGCGCCAGCAGCGTAACAGGGCTTTCGAACACTGAAGCTTTCTTT. The chain combines TRBV5-1 with TRBJ1-1; weak D call: TRBD1 (6 bases). V gave up 4 bases and J gave up 1 base, with 14 bases separating them. The CDR3 has 15 residues. Looked up from germline, CDR1 is SGHRS and CDR2 is YFSETQ.

A few counts support this clone. The J gene is TRBJ1-2, the V gene TRBV13, with D possibly being TRBD1 (5 bases). V was clipped by 5 bases and J by 7 bases, with 17 bases between them. This CDR3 comprises 14 residues. Germline CDR1 PRHDT, CDR2 FYEKMQ (reference sequence). The DNA of the CDR3 is TGTGCCAGCAGCCGCGGGACTTCTCCTCCTGGCTACACCTTC. Its protein is CASSRGTSPPGYTF.

The V gene is TRBV19, the J gene TRBJ1-1; D uncertain. Trimming stripped 6 bases from V and 8 bases from J, with 19 bases between. Germline CDR1 LNHDA, CDR2 SQIVND (reference sequence). The CDR3 loop spans 14 amino acids. CDR3 coding DNA: TGTGCCAGTAGCGTTTCGGACTTAAAGACGGAAGCTTTCTTT. This encodes CASSVSDLKTEAFF.

This sequence joins TRBV4-3 and TRBJ2-2; TRBD1 agrees at 7 bases. V trimming: 4 bases; J trimming: 4 bases; junction bases outside the gene matches: 6. Germline V gene sequence: CDR1 LGHNA, CDR2 YSLEER. The CDR3 is 15 residues long. CDR3 bases: TGCGCCAGCAGCCCCCAGACAGGGCTCACCGGGGAGCTGTTTTTT. It encodes CASSPQTGLTGELFF.

The V and J genes are TRBV19 and TRBJ1-1; D unresolved. The germline V gene has CDR1 LNHDA and CDR2 SQIVND (reference sequence). CDR3 length equals 13 residues. Deletions cut 6 bases from V and 3 bases from J, with 11 bases between. CDR3 protein: CASRAEGDTEAFF. In DNA, the CDR3 is TGTGCCAGTAGGGCCGAGGGAGACACTGAAGCTTTCTTT.

The gene calls are TRBV11-2 and TRBJ2-7; D unclear. Germline V lookup: CDR1 SGHAT, CDR2 FQNNGV. This CDR3 is 13 amino acids long. Trimming removed 5 bases from V and 5 bases from J, with 13 bases in between. Here the CDR3 DNA reads TGTGCCAGCAGCCTCCCGGGTGGCGACGAGCAGTACTTC. Amino acids: CASSLPGGDEQYF.

The V and J genes are TRBV2 and TRBJ2-5; D perhaps matches TRBD1 (6 bases). V was trimmed by 10 bases and J by 0 bases, leaving 12 bases between them. The CDR3 has 13 residues. Germline lookup yields CDR1 SNHLY and CDR2 FYNNEI. The CDR3, as DNA: TGTGCCAACCTTCCAGGGGACCAAGAGACCCAGTACTTC. Its protein is CANLPGDQETQYF.

In this sample, this clone turned up many times. This rearrangement joins TRBV15 to TRBJ1-3; 10 nucleotides line up with TRBD1. The CDR3 consists of 17 residues. The germline gives CDR1 LNHNV, CDR2 YYDKDF (reference sequence). V trimming: 6 bases; J trimming: 0 bases; junction bases outside the gene matches: 8. CDR3 sequence reads: CATSRDRGTLSGNTIYF. CDR3 DNA: TGTGCCACCAGTCGGGACAGGGGCACGCTCTCTGGAAACACCATATATTTT.

The chain combines TRBV7-2 with TRBJ2-4; 8 bases match TRBD2. There are 16 residues in the CDR3. J was trimmed by 0 bases and V by 3 bases; bases with no gene match: 4. Germline CDR1 and CDR2: SGHTA and FQGNSA. In DNA form, the CDR3 reads TGTGCCAGCAGCTTTAGCGGGGACTTAGCCAAAAACATTCAGTACTTC. It specifies CASSFSGDLAKNIQYF.

The chain employs TRBV3-1 (or the pseudogene TRBV3-2) and TRBJ2-7; D ambiguous. Germline V gene sequence: CDR1 LGHDT, CDR2 YNNKEL (reference sequence). V shed 0 bases and J shed 2 bases, with 11 bases lying between them. The CDR3 has 15 residues. DNA of the CDR3: TGTGCCAGCAGCCAAGATCGAATGACTCCCTACGAGCAGTACTTC. Encoded protein: CASSQDRMTPYEQYF.